These T cell receptor beta chains were read from a single sample in a study of spatial heterogeneity in lung cancer. TCRdb itself ran the 5' RACE reads through MiXCR, one entry per CDR3 protein. The repertoire holds approximately 52,000 distinct CDR3 sequences, with 5.3% as singletons. This sample comprised PBMCs, obtained at surgery. The source is a male donor with early-stage non-small cell lung cancer. The CDR3 runs from the conserved cysteine through the conserved F or W. Each record gives: CDR3 length, clone size, V gene, D gene, J gene, CDR3 DNA, CDR3 protein. D genes are given only for firm matches. Size values are once, few and many counts, or a class for expanded clones, and some rows have none.

14	many	TRBV5-1	NA	TRBJ2-7	TGCGCCAGCAGCCCGACTACCCCCCTGGGCGAGCAGTACTTC	CASSPTTPLGEQYF
13	many	TRBV20-1	NA	TRBJ1-4	TGCAGTGCTGCACACGGGATTAATGAAAAACTGTTTTTT	CSAAHGINEKLFF
14	once	TRBV5-1	TRBD2	TRBJ2-1	TGCGCCAGCGAGGCTAGCGGGACTTACAATGAGCAGTTCTTC	CASEASGTYNEQFF
15	many	TRBV7-9	TRBD1	TRBJ2-7	TGTGCCAGCAGCTTCGGGACAGGGAGATGGGACGAGCAGTACTTC	CASSFGTGRWDEQYF
13	many	TRBV20-1	NA	TRBJ2-7	TGCAGTGTCAGTTTACTGGGCAACTACGAGCAGTACTTC	CSVSLLGNYEQYF
13	NA	TRBV5-1	TRBD1	TRBJ1-2	TGCGCCAGCAGCTTGACACAGGGGAATGGCTACACCTTC	CASSLTQGNGYTF
13	many	TRBV20-1	NA	TRBJ2-5	TGCAGTGCTTCCCAGGGTGGGCAAGAGACCCAGTACTTC	CSASQGGQETQYF
16	many	TRBV5-1	NA	TRBJ1-1	TGCGCCAGCAGCTTGGCCAACTTTCGGGGGAACACTGAAGCTTTCTTT	CASSLANFRGNTEAFF
14	many	TRBV6-5	NA	TRBJ2-2	TGTGCCAGCAGTTACGCTACAGGGTCGGGAAGGCTGTTTTTT	CASSYATGSGRLFF
16	many	TRBV2	TRBD2	TRBJ2-3	TGTGCCAGCAGTGAACCGGGCGGGAGAGGCACAGATACGCAGTATTTT	CASSEPGGRGTDTQYF
16	many	TRBV5-1	TRBD2	TRBJ2-1	TGCGCCAGCAGCTTGGTCGCGGGAGAGGTTTACAATGAGCAGTTCTTC	CASSLVAGEVYNEQFF
16	many	TRBV7-9	TRBD1	TRBJ1-4	TGTGCCAGCAGCTTATGGGACAGCACAACTAATGAAAAACTGTTTTTT	CASSLWDSTTNEKLFF
12	NA	TRBV27	NA	TRBJ1-6	TGTGCCAGCAAAAGAGTTAATTCACCCCTCCACTTT	CASKRVNSPLHF
15	many	TRBV28	TRBD1	TRBJ1-4	TGTGCCAGCAGTTTCTTGGGACAGGGCGACGAAAAACTGTTTTTT	CASSFLGQGDEKLFF
16	NA	TRBV7-2	TRBD2	TRBJ2-2	TGTGCCAGCAGCTTCGGACGGGCTAGCGGGGACGGGGAGCTGTTTTTT	CASSFGRASGDGELFF
13	many	TRBV25-1	NA	TRBJ2-7	TGTGCCAGCAGTGAATATGGGGGGACCGAGCAGTACTTC	CASSEYGGTEQYF
14	NA	TRBV20-1	TRBD2	TRBJ2-1	TGCAGTGCTAGACTAGCGGTCCGGGCCAATGAGCAGTTCTTC	CSARLAVRANEQFF
13	many	TRBV7-3	NA	TRBJ2-1	TGTGCCAGCAGCTTAACTTCGATTGATGAGCAGTTCTTC	CASSLTSIDEQFF
15	many	TRBV12-3/TRBV12-4	NA	TRBJ2-7	TGTGCCAGCAGTTTTGCTGGGCGGGGGCTCTACGAGCAGTACTTC	CASSFAGRGLYEQYF
15	many	TRBV18	NA	TRBJ2-2	TGTGCCAGCTCACCTCGTCGGACCGACACCGGGGAGCTGTTTTTT	CASSPRRTDTGELFF
13	many	TRBV5-6	TRBD2	TRBJ2-3	TGTGCCAGCAGCCCTACTAGCGAAGATACGCAGTATTTT	CASSPTSEDTQYF
17	many	TRBV24-1	TRBD2	TRBJ2-3	TGTGCCACCAGTGACACCGGGACTAGTAGGTCCACAGATACGCAGTATTTT	CATSDTGTSRSTDTQYF
16	NA	TRBV14	NA	TRBJ2-2	TGTGCCAGCAGCCTCAGTGGGGATCCGAACACCGGGGAGCTGTTTTTT	CASSLSGDPNTGELFF
14	NA	TRBV6-5	TRBD1	TRBJ1-1	TGTGCCAGCAGTCCACAGGGGTTGAACACTGAAGCTTTCTTT	CASSPQGLNTEAFF
14	many	TRBV20-1	NA	TRBJ1-2	TGCAGTGCTATTATAGGCAGGGCGAACTATGGCTACACCTTC	CSAIIGRANYGYTF
15	many	TRBV14	TRBD2	TRBJ2-3	TGTGCCAGCAGCCTTAAACTAGCGTCCACAGATACGCAGTATTTT	CASSLKLASTDTQYF
16	many	TRBV5-4	TRBD1	TRBJ2-4	TGTGCCAGCAGCTTGGCGACAGGGTTAGCCAAAAACATTCAGTACTTC	CASSLATGLAKNIQYF
15	many	TRBV20-1	NA	TRBJ2-1	TGCAGTGCTAGAGATAGCGGAACCCTTGGGCATGAGCAGTTCTTC	CSARDSGTLGHEQFF
14	many	TRBV20-1	TRBD2	TRBJ2-1	TGCAGTGCTAGTTTTGGGACTAGTTTAAATGAGCAGTTCTTC	CSASFGTSLNEQFF
12	many	TRBV29-1	TRBD1	TRBJ1-1	TGCAGTGGGGACAGGGCGGACACTGAAGCTTTCTTT	CSGDRADTEAFF
16	many	TRBV13	NA	TRBJ2-7	TGTGCCAGCAGCCTTTCCCGGGACACCTTCTCCTACGAGCAGTACTTC	CASSLSRDTFSYEQYF
15	few	TRBV27	NA	TRBJ2-1	TGTGCCAGCAGTCTCTCGGGGCCTACCTACAATGAGCAGTTCTTC	CASSLSGPTYNEQFF
15	many	TRBV12-3/TRBV12-4	NA	TRBJ1-2	TGTGCCAGCAGTCACGGGGCTCGAGAATATTTCGGCTACACCTTC	CASSHGAREYFGYTF
12	NA	TRBV7-9	NA	TRBJ2-7	TGTGCCAGCAGGTTTCAAGATCGCGAGCAGTACTTC	CASRFQDREQYF
15	few	TRBV7-2	TRBD2	TRBJ2-2	TGTGCCAGCAGTTATCTAGCGGGGCACACCGGGGAGCTGTTTTTT	CASSYLAGHTGELFF
14	NA	TRBV7-2	TRBD2	TRBJ2-7	TGTGCCAGCAGCTTAAGCCTAGCGGACTACGAGCAGTACTTC	CASSLSLADYEQYF
14	many	TRBV2	NA	TRBJ2-3	TGTGCCAGCAGGGAGAGGGGGGGGACAGATACGCAGTATTTT	CASRERGGTDTQYF
15	many	TRBV10-3	TRBD2	TRBJ2-3	TGTGCCATCGGTGAACTAGCGTTCGGCACAGATACGCAGTATTTT	CAIGELAFGTDTQYF
15	few	TRBV5-1	TRBD1	TRBJ2-2	TGCGCCAGCAGCCTAACCGGGACAGGGTCCGGGGAGCTGTTTTTT	CASSLTGTGSGELFF
13	many	TRBV12-3/TRBV12-4	TRBD1	TRBJ2-5	TGTGCCAGCAGTCCCTCCGGACAGGGGCCCAAGTACTTC	CASSPSGQGPKYF
15	many	TRBV7-8	NA	TRBJ1-2	TGTGCCAGCAGCCTGGGAGGTGCGGACTTTTATGGCTACACCTTC	CASSLGGADFYGYTF
12	many	TRBV27	NA	TRBJ1-5	TGTGCCAGCAGTTACCTCAATCAGCCCCAGCATTTT	CASSYLNQPQHF
15	many	TRBV29-1	TRBD1	TRBJ1-2	TGCAGCGTCCGAGGAGGATTCGGGACAGGGGATGGCTACACCTTC	CSVRGGFGTGDGYTF